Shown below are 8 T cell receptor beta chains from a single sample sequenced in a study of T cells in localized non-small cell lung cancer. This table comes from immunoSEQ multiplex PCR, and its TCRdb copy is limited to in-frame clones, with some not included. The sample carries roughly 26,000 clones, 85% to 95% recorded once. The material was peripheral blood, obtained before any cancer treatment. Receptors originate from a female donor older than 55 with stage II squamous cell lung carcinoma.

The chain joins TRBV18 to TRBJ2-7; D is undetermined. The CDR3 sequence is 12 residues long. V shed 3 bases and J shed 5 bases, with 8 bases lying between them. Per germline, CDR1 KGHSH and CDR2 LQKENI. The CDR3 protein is CASSPTFDEQYF. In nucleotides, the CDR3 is TGTGCCAGCTCACCGACATTTGACGAGCAGTACTTC. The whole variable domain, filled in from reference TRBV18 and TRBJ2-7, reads NAGVMQNPRHLVRRRGQEARLRCSPMKGHSHVYWYRQLPEEGLKFMVYLQKENIIDESGMPKERFSAEFPKEGPSILRIQQVVRGDSAAYFCASSPTFDEQYFGPGTRLTVT.

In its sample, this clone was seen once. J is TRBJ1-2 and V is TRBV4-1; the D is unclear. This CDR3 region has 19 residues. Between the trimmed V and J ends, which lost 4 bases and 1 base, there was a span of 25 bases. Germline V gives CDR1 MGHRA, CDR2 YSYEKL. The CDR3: CASSPSREQTRFFNYGYTF. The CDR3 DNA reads TGCGCCAGCAGCCCGAGTCGGGAGCAAACCCGGTTTTTTAACTATGGCTACACCTTC.

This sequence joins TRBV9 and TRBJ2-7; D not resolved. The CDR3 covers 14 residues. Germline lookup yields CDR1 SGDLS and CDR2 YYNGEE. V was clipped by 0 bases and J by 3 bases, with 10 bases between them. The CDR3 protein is CASSVATGLYEQYF. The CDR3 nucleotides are TGTGCCAGCAGCGTAGCTACGGGTCTCTACGAGCAGTACTTC.

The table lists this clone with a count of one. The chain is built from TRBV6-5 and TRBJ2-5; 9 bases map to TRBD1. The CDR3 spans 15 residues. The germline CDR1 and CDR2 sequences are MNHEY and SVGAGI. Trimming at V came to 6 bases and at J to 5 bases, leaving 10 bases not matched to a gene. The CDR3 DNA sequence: TGTGCCAGCAGGCCCACTACAGGGGGCTGGGAGACCCAGTACTTC. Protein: CASRPTTGGWETQYF.

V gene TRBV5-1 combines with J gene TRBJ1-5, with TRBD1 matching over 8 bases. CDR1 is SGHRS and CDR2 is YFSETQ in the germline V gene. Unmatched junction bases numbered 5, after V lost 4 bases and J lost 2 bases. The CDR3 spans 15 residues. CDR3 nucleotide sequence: TGCGCCAGCAGCCGGACAGGGTCCGGCAATCAGCCCCAGCATTTT. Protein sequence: CASSRTGSGNQPQHF.

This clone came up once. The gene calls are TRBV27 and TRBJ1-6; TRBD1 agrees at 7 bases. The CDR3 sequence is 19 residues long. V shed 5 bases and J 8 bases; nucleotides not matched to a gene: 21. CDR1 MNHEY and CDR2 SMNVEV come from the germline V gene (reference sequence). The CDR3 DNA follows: TGTGCCAGCAGTCGCCGGACTGGGGGACAGTCGAGGACTCATTCACCCCTCCACTTT. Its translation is CASSRRTGGQSRTHSPLHF.

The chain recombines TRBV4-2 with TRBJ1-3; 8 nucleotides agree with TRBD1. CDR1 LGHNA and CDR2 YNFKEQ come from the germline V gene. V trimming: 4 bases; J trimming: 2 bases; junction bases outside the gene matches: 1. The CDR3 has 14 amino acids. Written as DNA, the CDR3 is TGTGCCAGCAGCCTGGACAGGGCTGGAAACACCATATATTTT. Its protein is CASSLDRAGNTIYF.

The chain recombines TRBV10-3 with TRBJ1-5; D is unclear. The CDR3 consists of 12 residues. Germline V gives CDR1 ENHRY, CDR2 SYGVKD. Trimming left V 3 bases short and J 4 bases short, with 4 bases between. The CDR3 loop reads CAISDGNQPQHF. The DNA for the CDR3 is TGTGCCATCAGTGATGGGAATCAGCCCCAGCATTTT.